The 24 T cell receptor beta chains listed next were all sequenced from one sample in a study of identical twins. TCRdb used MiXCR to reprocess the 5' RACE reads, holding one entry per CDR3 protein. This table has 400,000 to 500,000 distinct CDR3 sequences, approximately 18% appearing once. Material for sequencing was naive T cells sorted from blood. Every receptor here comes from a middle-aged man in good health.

Here the CDR3 DNA reads TGCAGTGCCCCCGCAGCGGGAGGGGGTACGCAGTATTTT. Its protein product is CSAPAAGGGTQYF. This chain uses TRBV20-1 with TRBJ2-3; 10 bases map to TRBD2. Germline CDR1 and CDR2: DFQATT and SNEGSKA (reference sequence). CDR3 length: 13 amino acids. V lost 6 bases and J lost 8; bases outside the gene matches: 8.

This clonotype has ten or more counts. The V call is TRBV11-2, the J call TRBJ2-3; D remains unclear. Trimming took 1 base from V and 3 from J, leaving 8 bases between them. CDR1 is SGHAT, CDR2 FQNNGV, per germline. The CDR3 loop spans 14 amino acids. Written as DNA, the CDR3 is TGTGCCAGCAGCTTAGTCCGTTGGACAGATACGCAGTATTTT. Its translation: CASSLVRWTDTQYF.

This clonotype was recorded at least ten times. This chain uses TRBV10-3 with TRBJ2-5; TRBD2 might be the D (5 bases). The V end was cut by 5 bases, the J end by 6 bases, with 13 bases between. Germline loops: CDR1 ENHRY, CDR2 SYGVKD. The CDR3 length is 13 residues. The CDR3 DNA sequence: TGTGCCATCAGTAAACTAGAGTCCAAGACCCAGTACTTC. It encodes CAISKLESKTQYF.

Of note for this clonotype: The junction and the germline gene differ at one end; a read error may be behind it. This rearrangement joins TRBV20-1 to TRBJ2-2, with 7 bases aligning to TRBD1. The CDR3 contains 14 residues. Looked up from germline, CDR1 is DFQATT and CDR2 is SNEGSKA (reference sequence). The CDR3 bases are TGCAGTGCTAGGACAGGGTTAAACACCGGGGAGCGGTTTTTT. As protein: CSARTGLNTGERFF.

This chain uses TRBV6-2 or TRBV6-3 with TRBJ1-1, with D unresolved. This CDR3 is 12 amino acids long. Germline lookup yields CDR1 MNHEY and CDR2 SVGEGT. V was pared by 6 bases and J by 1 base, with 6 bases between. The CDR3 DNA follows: TGTGCCAGCAGATCTCCGAACACTGAAGCTTTCTTT. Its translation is CASRSPNTEAFF.

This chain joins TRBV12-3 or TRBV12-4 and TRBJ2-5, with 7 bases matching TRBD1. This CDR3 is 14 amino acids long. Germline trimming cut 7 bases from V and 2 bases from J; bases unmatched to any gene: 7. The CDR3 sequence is CASTLGDSQETQYF. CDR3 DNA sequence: TGTGCCAGCACTCTTGGGGACAGTCAAGAGACCCAGTACTTC.

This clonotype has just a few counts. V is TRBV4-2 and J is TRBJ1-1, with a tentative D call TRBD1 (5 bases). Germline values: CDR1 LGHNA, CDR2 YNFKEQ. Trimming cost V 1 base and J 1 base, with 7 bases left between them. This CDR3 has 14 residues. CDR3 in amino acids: CASSQGDRNTEAFF. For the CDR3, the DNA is TGTGCCAGCAGCCAAGGCGACAGGAACACTGAAGCTTTCTTT.

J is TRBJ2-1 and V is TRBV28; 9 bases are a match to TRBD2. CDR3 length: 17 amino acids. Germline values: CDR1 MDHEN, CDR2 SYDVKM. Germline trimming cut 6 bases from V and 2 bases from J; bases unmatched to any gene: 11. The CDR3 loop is CASSPTSGENTYNEQFF. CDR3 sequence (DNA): TGTGCCAGCAGCCCGACTAGCGGAGAAAACACCTACAATGAGCAGTTCTTC.

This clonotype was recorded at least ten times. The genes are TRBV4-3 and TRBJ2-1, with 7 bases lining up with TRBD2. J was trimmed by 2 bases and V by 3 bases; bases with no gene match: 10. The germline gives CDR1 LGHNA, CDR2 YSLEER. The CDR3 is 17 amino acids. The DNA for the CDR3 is TGCGCCAGCAGCCAGGTGTGGGGGGAGGGCCCCTACAATGAGCAGTTCTTC. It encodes CASSQVWGEGPYNEQFF.

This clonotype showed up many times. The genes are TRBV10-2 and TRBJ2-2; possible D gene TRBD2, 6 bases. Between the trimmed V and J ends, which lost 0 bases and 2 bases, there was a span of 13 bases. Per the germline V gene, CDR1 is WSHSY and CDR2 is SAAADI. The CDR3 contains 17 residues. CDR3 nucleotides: TGCGCCAGCAGTGAGTCGAAGGGAGGACTAAACACCGGGGAGCTGTTTTTT. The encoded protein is CASSESKGGLNTGELFF.

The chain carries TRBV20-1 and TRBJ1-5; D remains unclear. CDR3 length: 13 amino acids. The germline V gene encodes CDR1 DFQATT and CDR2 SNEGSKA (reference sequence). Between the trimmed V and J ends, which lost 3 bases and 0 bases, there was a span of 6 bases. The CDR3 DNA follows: TGCAGTGCTAGTTCGGATAGCAATCAGCCCCAGCATTTT. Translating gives CSASSDSNQPQHF.

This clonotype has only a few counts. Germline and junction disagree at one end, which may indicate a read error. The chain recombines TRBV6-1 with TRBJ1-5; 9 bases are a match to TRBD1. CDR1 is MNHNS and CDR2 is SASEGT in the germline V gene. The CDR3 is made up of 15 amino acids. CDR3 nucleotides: TGTGCCAGCAGTGAGGGACAGGGTACGACTCAGCGCCAGCATTTT. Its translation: CASSEGQGTTQRQHF.

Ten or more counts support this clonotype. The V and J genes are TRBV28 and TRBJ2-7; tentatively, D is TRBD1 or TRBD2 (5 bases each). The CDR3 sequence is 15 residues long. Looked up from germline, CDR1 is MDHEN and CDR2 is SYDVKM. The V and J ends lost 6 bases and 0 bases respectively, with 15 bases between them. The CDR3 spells CASREIRDGSYEQYF. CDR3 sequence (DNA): TGTGCCAGCAGAGAAATCCGGGACGGCTCCTACGAGCAGTACTTC.

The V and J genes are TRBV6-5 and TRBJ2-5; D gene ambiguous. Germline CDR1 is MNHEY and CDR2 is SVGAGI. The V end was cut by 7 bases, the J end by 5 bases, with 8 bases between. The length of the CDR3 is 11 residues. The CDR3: CASKLGETQYF. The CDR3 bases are TGTGCCAGCAAGCTCGGGGAGACCCAGTACTTC.

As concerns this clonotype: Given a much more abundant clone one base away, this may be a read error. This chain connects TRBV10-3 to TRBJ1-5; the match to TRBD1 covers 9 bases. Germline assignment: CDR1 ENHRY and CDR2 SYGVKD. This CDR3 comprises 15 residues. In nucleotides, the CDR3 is TGTGCCATCAGTCAGGACAGGGGCAGCAATCGGCCCCAGCATTTT. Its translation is CAISQDRGSNRPQHF.

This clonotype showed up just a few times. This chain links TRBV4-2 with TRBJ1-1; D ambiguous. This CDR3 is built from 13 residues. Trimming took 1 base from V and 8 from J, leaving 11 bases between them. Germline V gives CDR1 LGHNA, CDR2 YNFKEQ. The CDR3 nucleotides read TGTGCCAGCAGCCAAGCTCCCACTTCCGAAGCTTTCTTT. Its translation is CASSQAPTSEAFF.

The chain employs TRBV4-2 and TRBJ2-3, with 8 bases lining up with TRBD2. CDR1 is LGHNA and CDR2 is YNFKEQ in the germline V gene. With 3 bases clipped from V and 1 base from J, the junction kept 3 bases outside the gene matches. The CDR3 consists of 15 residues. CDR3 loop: CASSQRGEGTDTQYF. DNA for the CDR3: TGTGCCAGCAGCCAGCGGGGGGAGGGCACAGATACGCAGTATTTT.

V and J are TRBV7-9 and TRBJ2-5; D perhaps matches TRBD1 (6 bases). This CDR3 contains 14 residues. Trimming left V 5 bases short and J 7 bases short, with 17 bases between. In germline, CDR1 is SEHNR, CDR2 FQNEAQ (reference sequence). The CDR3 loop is CASSLGTSAGTQYF. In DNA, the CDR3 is TGTGCCAGCAGCCTCGGGACATCGGCGGGGACCCAGTACTTC.

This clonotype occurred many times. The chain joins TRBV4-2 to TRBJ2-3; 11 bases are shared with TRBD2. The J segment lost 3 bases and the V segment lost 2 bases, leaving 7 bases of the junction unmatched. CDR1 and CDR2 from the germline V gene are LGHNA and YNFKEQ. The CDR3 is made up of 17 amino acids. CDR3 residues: CASSQLQTSGGTDTQYF. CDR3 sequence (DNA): TGTGCCAGCAGCCAACTACAAACTAGCGGGGGAACAGATACGCAGTATTTT.

DNA for the CDR3: TGTGCCAGCAGTTCGCGGGGCAGGGGGCGCGCAGATACGCAGTATTTT. As protein: CASSSRGRGRADTQYF. This sequence joins TRBV12-3 or TRBV12-4 and TRBJ2-3; the match to TRBD1 covers 8 bases. The CDR3 runs 16 residues. Trimming at V came to 4 bases and at J to 4 bases, leaving 10 bases not matched to a gene.

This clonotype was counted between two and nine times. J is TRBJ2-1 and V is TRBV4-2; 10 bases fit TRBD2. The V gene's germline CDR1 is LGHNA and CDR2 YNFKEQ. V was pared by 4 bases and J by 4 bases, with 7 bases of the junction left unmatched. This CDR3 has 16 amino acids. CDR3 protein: CASSRETSGQYNEQFF. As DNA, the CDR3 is TGTGCCAGCAGCCGGGAGACTAGCGGGCAGTACAATGAGCAGTTCTTC.

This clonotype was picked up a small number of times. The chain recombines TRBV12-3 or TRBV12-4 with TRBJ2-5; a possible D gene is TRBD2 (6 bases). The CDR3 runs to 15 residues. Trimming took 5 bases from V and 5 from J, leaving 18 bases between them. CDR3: CASSTPGREVETQYF. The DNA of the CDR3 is TGTGCCAGCAGTACCCCGGGCAGGGAGGTCGAGACCCAGTACTTC.

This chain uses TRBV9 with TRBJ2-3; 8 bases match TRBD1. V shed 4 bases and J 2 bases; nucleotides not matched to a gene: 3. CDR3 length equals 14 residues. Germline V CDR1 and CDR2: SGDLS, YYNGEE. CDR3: CASSPTGVTDTQYF. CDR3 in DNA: TGTGCCAGCAGCCCGACAGGGGTCACAGATACGCAGTATTTT. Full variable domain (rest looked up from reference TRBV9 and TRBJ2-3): DSGVTQTPKHLITATGQRVTLRCSPRSGDLSVYWYQQSLDQGLQFLIQYYNGEERAKGNILERFSAQQFPDLHSELNLSSLELGDSALYFCASSPTGVTDTQYFGPGTRLTVL.

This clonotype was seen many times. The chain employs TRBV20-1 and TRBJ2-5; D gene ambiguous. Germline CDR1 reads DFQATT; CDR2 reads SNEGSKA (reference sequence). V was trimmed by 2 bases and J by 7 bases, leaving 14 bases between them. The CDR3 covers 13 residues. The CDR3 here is CSARNPTQRTQYF. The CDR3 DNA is TGCAGTGCTAGAAACCCAACCCAGCGGACCCAGTACTTC.